The clone carrying this T cell receptor (beta chain) was seen ten or more times. What it recognizes is unknown. Reasons for excluding patients were uncontrolled infection, other autoimmune disease, pregnancy or lactation. Based on clinical symptoms, serum thyroxine and TRAb, thyroid ultrasound and orbital computed tomography, diagnoses were reached. Fresh peripheral blood, 10 ml, yielded the PBMCs. This sample was included in a study of T cells in Graves' hyperthyroidism and ophthalmopathy. Notes on the study in general: Peripheral blood also featured most of the thyroid clonotypes expanded above 0.001.

Researchers took RNA transcripts and amplified the TCR beta CDR3 regions from them. HTBI primers were used for first-round RT-PCR of the TCR CDR3. TCRdb reprocessed the multiplex PCR reads via MiXCR and lists one record per CDR3 protein. The top ten hold approximately 8% of the sample, which has roughly 740,000 distinct CDR3 sequences, roughly 17% seen once. The CDR3 has 13 residues. The germline V gene has CDR1 MDHEN and CDR2 SYDVKM. Trimming pared 6 bases from V and 2 bases from J, leaving 5 bases between. The clonotype was recovered from a man aged 18 to 30 with Graves' hyperthyroidism. The material sequenced was blood. The genes are TRBV28 and TRBJ2-6; D uncertain. For the CDR3, the DNA is TGTGCCAGCAGGGGCCCTGGGGCCAACGTCCTGACTTTC. Its translation is CASRGPGANVLTF.